This T cell receptor (beta chain) is drawn from a study of Ad26.COV2.S vaccination and SARS-CoV-2 variants. Germline CDR1 and CDR2: SGHRS and YFSETQ. The J segment lost 6 bases and the V segment lost 4 bases, leaving 7 bases of the junction unmatched. This CDR3 spans 15 amino acids. Treatment meaning: 15 to 20 received Ad26.COV2.S at low or high dose, single or two shots; 5 received placebo; per-sample allocation not given. After the first vaccine or placebo injection, samples were drawn on day 63. TCRdb's table, derived via immunoSEQ multiplex PCR, lists solely in-frame clones and lacks some. The repertoire holds about 400,000 clones, with about 88% as singletons.

The chain links TRBV5-1 to TRBJ2-1; 10 bases match TRBD1. The sample here was peripheral blood, taken in a trial of Ad26.COV2.S vaccine versus placebo. The TCR was taken from a person aged 18-60 years who received the Ad26.COV2.S COVID-19 vaccine or a placebo. The CDR3 loop reads CASSPGQGVGNEQFF. Here the CDR3 DNA reads TGCGCCAGCAGCCCCGGACAGGGGGTTGGCAATGAGCAGTTCTTC.